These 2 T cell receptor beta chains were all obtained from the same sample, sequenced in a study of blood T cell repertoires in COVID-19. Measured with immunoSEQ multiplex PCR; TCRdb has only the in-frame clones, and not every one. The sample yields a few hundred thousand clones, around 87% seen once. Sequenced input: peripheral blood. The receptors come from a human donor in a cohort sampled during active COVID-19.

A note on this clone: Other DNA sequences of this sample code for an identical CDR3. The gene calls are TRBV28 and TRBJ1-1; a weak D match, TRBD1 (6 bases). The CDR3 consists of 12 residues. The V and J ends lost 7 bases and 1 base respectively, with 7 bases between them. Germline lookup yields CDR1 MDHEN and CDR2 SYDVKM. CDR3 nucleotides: TGTGCCAGCACAGGGGCGAACACTGAAGCTTTCTTT. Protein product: CASTGANTEAFF.

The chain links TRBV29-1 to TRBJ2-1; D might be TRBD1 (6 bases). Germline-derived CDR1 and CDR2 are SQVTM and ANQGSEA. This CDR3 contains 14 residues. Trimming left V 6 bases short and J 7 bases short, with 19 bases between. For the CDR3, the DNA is TGCAGCGTCTCTTACCTCGGGACATTTAATGAGCAGTTCTTC. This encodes CSVSYLGTFNEQFF.